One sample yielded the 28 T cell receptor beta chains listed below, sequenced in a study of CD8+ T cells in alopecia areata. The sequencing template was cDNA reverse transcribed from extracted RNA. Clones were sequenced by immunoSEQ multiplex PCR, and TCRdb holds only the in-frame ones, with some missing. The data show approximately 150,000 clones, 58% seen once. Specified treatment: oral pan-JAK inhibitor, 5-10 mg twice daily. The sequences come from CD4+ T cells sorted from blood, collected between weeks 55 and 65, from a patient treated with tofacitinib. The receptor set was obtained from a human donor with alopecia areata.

Written as DNA, the CDR3 is TGTGCCAGCAGCTTAGGGGCAGCTAATGAGCAGTTCTTC. It yields the protein CASSLGAANEQFF. The chain combines TRBV7-2 with TRBJ2-1; no firm D call. The V end lost 1 base, the J end lost 7 bases, and 8 bases lay between the germline ends. Germline CDR1 SGHTA, CDR2 FQGNSA. There are 13 residues in the CDR3.

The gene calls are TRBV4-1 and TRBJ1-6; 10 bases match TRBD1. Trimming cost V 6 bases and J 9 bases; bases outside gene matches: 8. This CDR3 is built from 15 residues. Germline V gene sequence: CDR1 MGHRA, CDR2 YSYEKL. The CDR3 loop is CASSSGTGEGSPLHF. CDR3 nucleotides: TGCGCCAGCAGTTCGGGGACAGGGGAGGGTTCACCCCTCCACTTT.

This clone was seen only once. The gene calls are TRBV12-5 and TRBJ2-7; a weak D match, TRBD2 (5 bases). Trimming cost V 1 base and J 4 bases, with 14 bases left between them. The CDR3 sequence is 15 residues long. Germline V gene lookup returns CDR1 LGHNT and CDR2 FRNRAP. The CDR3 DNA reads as TGTGCTAGTGGTTTGGGAAACGGGGTTGGGTACGAGCAGTACTTC. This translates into CASGLGNGVGYEQYF.

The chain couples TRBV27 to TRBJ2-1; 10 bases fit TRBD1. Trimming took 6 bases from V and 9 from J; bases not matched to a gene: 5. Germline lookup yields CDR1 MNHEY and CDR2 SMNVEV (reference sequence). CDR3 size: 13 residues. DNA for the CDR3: TGTGCCAGCAGCCGGGACAGGGGCACTGAGCAGTTCTTC. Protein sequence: CASSRDRGTEQFF.

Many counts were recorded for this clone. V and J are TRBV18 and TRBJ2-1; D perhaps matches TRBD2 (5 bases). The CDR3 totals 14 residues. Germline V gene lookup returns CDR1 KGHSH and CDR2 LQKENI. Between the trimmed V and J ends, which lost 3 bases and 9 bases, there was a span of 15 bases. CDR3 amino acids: CASSPRLGGPEQFF. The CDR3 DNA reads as TGTGCCAGCTCACCCCGGCTAGGAGGTCCTGAGCAGTTCTTC.

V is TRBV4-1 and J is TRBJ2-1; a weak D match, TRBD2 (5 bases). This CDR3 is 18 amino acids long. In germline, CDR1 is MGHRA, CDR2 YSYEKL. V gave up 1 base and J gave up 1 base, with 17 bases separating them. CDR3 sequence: CASSQVGLRRRSYNEQFF. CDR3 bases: TGCGCCAGCAGCCAAGTGGGCCTACGACGGAGGTCCTACAATGAGCAGTTCTTC.

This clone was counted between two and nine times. The CDR3 here is CSVVPILGTEAFF. Written as DNA, the CDR3 is TGCAGCGTTGTTCCGATCCTGGGCACTGAAGCTTTCTTT. The rearrangement uses TRBV29-1 and TRBJ1-1; D is uncertain. The length of the CDR3 is 13 residues. CDR1 and CDR2 (germline): SQVTM, ANQGSEA. Trimming stripped 4 bases from V and 4 bases from J, with 13 bases between.

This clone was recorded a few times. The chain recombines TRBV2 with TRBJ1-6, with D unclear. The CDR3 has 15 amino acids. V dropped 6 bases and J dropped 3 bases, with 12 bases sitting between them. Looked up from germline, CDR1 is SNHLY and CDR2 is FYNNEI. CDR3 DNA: TGTGCCAGCAGCCAGGCCCAACTCTATAATTCACCCCTCCACTTT. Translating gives CASSQAQLYNSPLHF.

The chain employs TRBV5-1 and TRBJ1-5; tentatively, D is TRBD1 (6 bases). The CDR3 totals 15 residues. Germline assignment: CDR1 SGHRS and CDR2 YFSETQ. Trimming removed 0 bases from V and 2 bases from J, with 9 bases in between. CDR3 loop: CASSLAGAGNQPQHF. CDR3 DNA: TGCGCCAGCAGCTTGGCAGGGGCAGGCAATCAGCCCCAGCATTTT.

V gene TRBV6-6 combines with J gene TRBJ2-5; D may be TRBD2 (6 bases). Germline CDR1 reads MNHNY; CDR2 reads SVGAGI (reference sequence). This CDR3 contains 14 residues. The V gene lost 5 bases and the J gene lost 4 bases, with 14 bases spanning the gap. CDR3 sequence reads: CASSPGVAAETQYF. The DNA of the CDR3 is TGTGCCAGCAGTCCCGGGGTAGCGGCAGAGACCCAGTACTTC.

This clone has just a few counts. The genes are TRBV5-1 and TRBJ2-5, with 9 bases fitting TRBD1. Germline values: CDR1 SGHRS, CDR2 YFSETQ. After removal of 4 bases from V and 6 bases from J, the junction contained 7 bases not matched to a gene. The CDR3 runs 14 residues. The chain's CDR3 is CASSTGQGRKTQYF. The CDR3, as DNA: TGCGCCAGCAGCACCGGACAGGGGCGGAAGACCCAGTACTTC.

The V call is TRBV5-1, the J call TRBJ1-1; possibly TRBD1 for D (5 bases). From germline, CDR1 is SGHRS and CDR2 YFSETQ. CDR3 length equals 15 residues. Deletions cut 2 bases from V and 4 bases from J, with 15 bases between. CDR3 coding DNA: TGCGCCAGCAGCTTTCAATCAGGGACGGGCACTGAAGCTTTCTTT. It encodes CASSFQSGTGTEAFF.

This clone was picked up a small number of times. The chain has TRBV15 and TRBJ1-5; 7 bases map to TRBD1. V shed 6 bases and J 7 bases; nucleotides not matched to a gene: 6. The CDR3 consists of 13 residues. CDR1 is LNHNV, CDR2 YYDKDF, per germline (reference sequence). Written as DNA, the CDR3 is TGTGCCACCAGGGAGGGGGCGAGGCAGCCCCAGCATTTT. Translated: CATREGARQPQHF. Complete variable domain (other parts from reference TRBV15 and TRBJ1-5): DAMVIQNPRYQVTQFGKPVTLSCSQTLNHNVMYWYQQKSSQAPKLLFHYYDKDFNNEADTPDNFQSRRPNTSFCFLDIRSPGLGDTAMYLCATREGARQPQHFGDGTRLSIL.

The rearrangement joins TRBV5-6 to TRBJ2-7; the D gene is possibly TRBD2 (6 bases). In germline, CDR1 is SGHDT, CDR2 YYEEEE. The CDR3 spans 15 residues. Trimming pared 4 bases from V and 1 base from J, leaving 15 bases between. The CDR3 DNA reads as TGTGCCAGCAGCCCGGGACTTCTAACGTCCTACGAGCAGTACTTC. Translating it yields CASSPGLLTSYEQYF.

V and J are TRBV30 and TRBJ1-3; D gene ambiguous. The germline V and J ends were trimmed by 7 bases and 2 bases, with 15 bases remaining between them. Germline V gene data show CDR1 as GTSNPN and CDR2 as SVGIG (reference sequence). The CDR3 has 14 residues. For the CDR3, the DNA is TGTGCCTTTATTTTACGAGGGACTGGAAACACCATATATTTT. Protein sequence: CAFILRGTGNTIYF. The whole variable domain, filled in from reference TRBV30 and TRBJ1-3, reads SQTIHQWPATLVQPVGSPLSLECTVEGTSNPNLYWYRQAAGRGLQLLFYSVGIGQISSEVPQNLSASRPQDRQFILSSKKLLLSDSGFYLCAFILRGTGNTIYFGEGSWLTVV.

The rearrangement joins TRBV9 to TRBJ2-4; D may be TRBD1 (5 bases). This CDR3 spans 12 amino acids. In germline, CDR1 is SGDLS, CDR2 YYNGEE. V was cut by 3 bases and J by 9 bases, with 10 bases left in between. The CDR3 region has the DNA TGTGCCAGCAGCGGGCAGGGCACCATTCAGTACTTC. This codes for CASSGQGTIQYF.

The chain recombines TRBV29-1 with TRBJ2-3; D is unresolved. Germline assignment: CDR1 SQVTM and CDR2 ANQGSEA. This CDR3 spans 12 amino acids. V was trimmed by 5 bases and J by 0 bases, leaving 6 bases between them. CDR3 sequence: CSVTPSTDTQYF. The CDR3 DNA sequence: TGCAGCGTTACGCCCAGCACAGATACGCAGTATTTT.

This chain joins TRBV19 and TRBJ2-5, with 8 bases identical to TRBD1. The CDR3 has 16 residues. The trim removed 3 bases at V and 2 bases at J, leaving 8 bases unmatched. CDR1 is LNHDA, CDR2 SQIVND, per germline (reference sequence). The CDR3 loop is CASSIGQGGIQETQYF. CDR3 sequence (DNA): TGTGCCAGTAGTATCGGACAGGGCGGGATACAAGAGACCCAGTACTTC.

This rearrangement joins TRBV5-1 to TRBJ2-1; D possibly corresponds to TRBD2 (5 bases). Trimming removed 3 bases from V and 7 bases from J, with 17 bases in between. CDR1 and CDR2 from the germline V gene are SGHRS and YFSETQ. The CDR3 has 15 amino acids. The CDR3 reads CASSSGEREWNEQFF. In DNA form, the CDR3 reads TGCGCCAGCAGCTCCGGGGAGAGGGAGTGGAATGAGCAGTTCTTC.

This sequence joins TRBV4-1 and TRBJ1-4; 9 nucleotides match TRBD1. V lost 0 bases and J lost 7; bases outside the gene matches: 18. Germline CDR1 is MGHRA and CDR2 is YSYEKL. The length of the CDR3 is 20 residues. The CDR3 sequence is CASSQDARLTGTGNGEKLFF. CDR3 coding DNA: TGCGCCAGCAGCCAAGATGCCCGTCTTACCGGGACAGGGAATGGTGAAAAACTGTTTTTT.

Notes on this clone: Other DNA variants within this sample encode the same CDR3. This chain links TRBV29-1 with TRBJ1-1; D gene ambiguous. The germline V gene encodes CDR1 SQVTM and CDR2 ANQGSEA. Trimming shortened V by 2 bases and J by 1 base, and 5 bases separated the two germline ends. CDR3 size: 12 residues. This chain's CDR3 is CSVERGNTEAFF. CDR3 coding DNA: TGCAGCGTTGAACGGGGGAACACTGAAGCTTTCTTT. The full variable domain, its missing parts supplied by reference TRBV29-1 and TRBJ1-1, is SAVISQKPSRDICQRGTSLTIQCQVDSQVTMMFWYRQQPGQSLTLIATANQGSEATYESGFVIDKFPISRPNLTFSTLTVSNMSPEDSSIYLCSVERGNTEAFFGQGTRLTVV.

The CDR3 DNA follows: TGCGCCAGCAGTTGGGGGGCCTCGAACACCGGGGAGCTGTTTTTT. This sequence encodes CASSWGASNTGELFF. This chain joins TRBV5-1 and TRBJ2-2; D could derive from TRBD1 or TRBD2 (6 bases each). The length of the CDR3 is 15 residues. Trimming removed 5 bases from V and 0 bases from J, with 11 bases in between. Germline-derived CDR1 and CDR2 are SGHRS and YFSETQ.

The CDR3 DNA is TGTGCCACCAGCCCGAGAAGGACAGGGGTTGATACGCAGTATTTT. This translates into CATSPRRTGVDTQYF. The chain links TRBV15 to TRBJ2-3; 9 bases agree with TRBD1. V shed 5 bases and J 6 bases; nucleotides not matched to a gene: 9. Germline V gene sequence: CDR1 LNHNV, CDR2 YYDKDF (reference sequence). CDR3 length: 15 amino acids.

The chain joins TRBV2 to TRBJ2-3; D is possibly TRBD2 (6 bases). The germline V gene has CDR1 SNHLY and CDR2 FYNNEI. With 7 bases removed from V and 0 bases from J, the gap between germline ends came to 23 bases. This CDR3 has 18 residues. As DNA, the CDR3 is TGTGCCAGCACGAGGGAGGTCGTCGTGAGTTCCAGCACAGATACGCAGTATTTT. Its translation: CASTREVVVSSSTDTQYF.

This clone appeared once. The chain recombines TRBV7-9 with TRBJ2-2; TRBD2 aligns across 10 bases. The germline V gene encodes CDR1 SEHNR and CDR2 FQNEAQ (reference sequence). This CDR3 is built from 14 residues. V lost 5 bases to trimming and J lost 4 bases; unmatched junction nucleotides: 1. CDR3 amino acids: CASSTSGTTGELFF. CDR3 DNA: TGTGCCAGCAGCACTAGCGGGACCACCGGGGAGCTGTTTTTT.

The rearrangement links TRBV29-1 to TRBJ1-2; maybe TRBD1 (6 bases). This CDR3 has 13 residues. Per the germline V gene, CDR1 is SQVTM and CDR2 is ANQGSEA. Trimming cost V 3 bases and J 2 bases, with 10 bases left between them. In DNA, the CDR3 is TGCAGCGTTGAGGGGGCCAGCAACTATGGCTACACCTTC. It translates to CSVEGASNYGYTF. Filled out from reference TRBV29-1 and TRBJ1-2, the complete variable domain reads SAVISQKPSRDICQRGTSLTIQCQVDSQVTMMFWYRQQPGQSLTLIATANQGSEATYESGFVIDKFPISRPNLTFSTLTVSNMSPEDSSIYLCSVEGASNYGYTFGSGTRLTVV.

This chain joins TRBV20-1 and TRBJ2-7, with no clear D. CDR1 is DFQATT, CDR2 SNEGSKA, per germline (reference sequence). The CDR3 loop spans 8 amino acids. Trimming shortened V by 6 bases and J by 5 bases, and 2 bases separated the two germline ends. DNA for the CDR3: TGCAGTGCCAACGAGCAGTACTTC. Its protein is CSANEQYF.

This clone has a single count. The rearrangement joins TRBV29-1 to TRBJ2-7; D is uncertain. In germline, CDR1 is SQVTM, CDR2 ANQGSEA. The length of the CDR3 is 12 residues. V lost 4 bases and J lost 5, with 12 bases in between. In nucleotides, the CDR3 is TGCAGCGTTGCCCCGACAAGGAACGAGCAGTACTTC. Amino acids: CSVAPTRNEQYF.